This passage covers 22 T cell receptor beta chains from one sample sequenced in a study of T cells in Graves' hyperthyroidism and ophthalmopathy. The source material, RNA transcripts, was used to amplify TCR beta CDR3 regions. HTBI primers were the set used in a first-round RT-PCR of the TCR CDR3. TCRdb analysed the multiplex PCR reads with MiXCR anew, one entry per CDR3 protein. The sample carries approximately 620,000 distinct CDR3 sequences, around 15% recorded once. Specimen: blood. Receptor source: a woman aged 40 to 49 with Graves' ophthalmopathy.

This clonotype was counted at least ten times. This chain joins TRBV2 and TRBJ1-2; D remains ambiguous. The CDR3 runs 16 residues. Germline lookup yields CDR1 SNHLY and CDR2 FYNNEI. Trimming pared 1 base from V and 3 bases from J, leaving 15 bases between. This CDR3 is CASSEGFGVGDYGYTF. CDR3 in DNA: TGTGCCAGCAGTGAAGGGTTCGGGGTTGGAGACTATGGCTACACCTTC.

This clonotype has only a few counts. The chain carries TRBV7-2 and TRBJ2-5; the D is unclear. Trimming pared 3 bases from V and 3 bases from J, leaving 8 bases between. Germline assignment: CDR1 SGHTA and CDR2 FQGNSA. CDR3 length equals 13 residues. CDR3 protein: CASSFYTKETQYF. The CDR3 region has the DNA TGTGCCAGCAGCTTCTACACAAAAGAGACCCAGTACTTC.

This clonotype was detected only a few times. V and J are TRBV27 and TRBJ1-6; 8 bases line up with TRBD1. V lost 6 bases to trimming and J lost 4 bases; unmatched junction nucleotides: 8. The V gene's germline CDR1 is MNHEY and CDR2 SMNVEV (reference sequence). The CDR3 sequence is 16 residues long. CDR3 residues: CASRKTGGHYNSPLHF. The CDR3 DNA reads as TGTGCCAGCAGAAAAACAGGGGGACATTATAATTCACCCCTCCACTTT.

This clonotype showed up many times. The DNA is omitted, as the CDR3 cannot be located on it reliably, and the CDR3 follows TCRdb's listing. The chain carries TRBV6-7 and TRBJ2-5. TRBV6-7 is an ORF; its function is uncertain. The CDR3 sequence runs 13 residues, both termini included. CDR3 residues: CASSSSRIGTQYF.

This clonotype was recorded at least ten times. The CDR3 region is CASRIGRADTQYF. CDR3 nucleotides: TGTGCCAGCAGGATAGGCCGGGCAGATACGCAGTATTTT. The J gene is TRBJ2-3, the V gene TRBV2, with D hard to call. Germline V gives CDR1 SNHLY, CDR2 FYNNEI. The CDR3 has 13 amino acids. The V end lost 6 bases, the J end lost 4 bases, and 11 bases lay between the germline ends.

In regard to this clonotype: Possible read error: a much larger clone is one base away. This chain connects TRBV12-3 or TRBV12-4 to TRBJ2-3; possible D gene TRBD2, 5 bases. Trimming pared 3 bases from V and 6 bases from J, leaving 16 bases between. This CDR3 region has 15 residues. This CDR3 is CASSLQSGVGDTQYF. The CDR3 DNA is TGTGCCAGCAGTTTGCAGAGCGGAGTAGGGGATACGCAGTATTTT.

This clonotype was recorded at least ten times. J is TRBJ2-5 and V is TRBV11-2; D is ambiguous. Trimming took 4 bases from V and 9 from J, leaving 12 bases between them. Germline CDR1 reads SGHAT; CDR2 reads FQNNGV. The CDR3 loop spans 12 amino acids. In nucleotides, the CDR3 is TGTGCCAGCAGCTCAACCCTCTTGGCCCAGTACTTC. Protein: CASSSTLLAQYF.

This clonotype was counted ten times or more. The chain combines TRBV2 with TRBJ2-3, with TRBD2 matching 9 bases. Germline V lookup: CDR1 SNHLY, CDR2 FYNNEI. V was pared by 11 bases and J by 1 base, with 10 bases of the junction left unmatched. CDR3 length: 15 residues. The CDR3 DNA is TGTGCCCTTCGGGAGGCTAGCGGGGGCACAGATACGCAGTATTTT. This translates into CALREASGGTDTQYF.

V is TRBV29-1 and J is TRBJ2-1, with D perhaps matching TRBD2 (5 bases). The V and J ends lost 6 bases and 5 bases respectively, with 11 bases between them. CDR3 length: 12 residues. Germline CDR1 reads SQVTM; CDR2 reads ANQGSEA. The CDR3: CSVLAIHNEQFF. The CDR3 DNA reads TGCAGCGTCCTAGCAATACACAATGAGCAGTTCTTC.

There are many counts of this clonotype. This chain uses TRBV20-1 with TRBJ2-5; 7 nucleotides align to TRBD2. This CDR3 has 15 amino acids. Germline V lookup: CDR1 DFQATT, CDR2 SNEGSKA (reference sequence). The V segment lost 4 bases and the J segment 2 bases; nucleotides outside the gene matches: 10. DNA of the CDR3: TGCAGTGCTAAAGGGATAGCGGGCGGACAAGAGACCCAGTACTTC. This encodes CSAKGIAGGQETQYF.

The chain employs TRBV2 and TRBJ1-1; no reliable D call. The germline V gene has CDR1 SNHLY and CDR2 FYNNEI. CDR3 length equals 15 residues. Trimming removed 2 bases from V and 3 bases from J, with 13 bases in between. The CDR3 is CASSERQVDYTEAFF. CDR3 DNA sequence: TGTGCCAGCAGTGAACGCCAAGTCGATTACACTGAAGCTTTCTTT.

This clonotype occurred many times. The chain uses TRBV9 and TRBJ2-5; 7 bases line up with TRBD1. The CDR3 has 15 amino acids. V dropped 4 bases and J dropped 2; count of bases not matched to a gene: 8. Per the germline V gene, CDR1 is SGDLS and CDR2 is YYNGEE. CDR3 bases: TGTGCCAGCAGCCCCACCCCGGGACAGCAAGAGACCCAGTACTTC. Translated: CASSPTPGQQETQYF.

This clonotype was observed a handful of times. This chain joins TRBV12-3 or TRBV12-4 and TRBJ2-7; 7 nucleotides align to TRBD1. This CDR3 has 14 residues. Unmatched junction bases numbered 3, after V lost 3 bases and J lost 1 base. The CDR3: CASSLRGQSYEQYF. The CDR3 DNA reads TGTGCCAGCAGTTTGAGGGGGCAATCCTACGAGCAGTACTTC.

This chain uses TRBV4-1 with TRBJ2-3; 8 bases match TRBD1. CDR1 is MGHRA, CDR2 YSYEKL, per germline. J lost 2 bases, V lost 4 bases, and 11 bases had no gene match. The CDR3 has 17 amino acids. The CDR3 sequence: CASSPASTGENTDTQYF. CDR3 DNA sequence: TGCGCCAGCAGCCCCGCCTCGACAGGGGAGAACACAGATACGCAGTATTTT.

At least ten counts were recorded for this clonotype. The chain links TRBV7-9 to TRBJ2-1, with 11 bases identical to TRBD2. The CDR3 runs 17 residues. Germline V CDR1 and CDR2: SEHNR, FQNEAQ (reference sequence). V shed 5 bases, J shed 6 bases, and the junction held 12 bases outside the gene matches. CDR3 amino acids: CASSQGLADIPPNEQFF. The CDR3 bases are TGTGCCAGCAGCCAGGGACTAGCGGACATTCCCCCCAATGAGCAGTTCTTC.

The V and J genes are TRBV6-1 and TRBJ2-7; D might be TRBD2 (6 bases). Germline assignment: CDR1 MNHNS and CDR2 SASEGT. Trimming stripped 6 bases from V and 7 bases from J, with 28 bases between. CDR3 length equals 17 residues. In nucleotides, the CDR3 is TGTGCCAGCAGGCGGGACCCCTTTTTGTCGTCCCCGGGGGAGCAGTACTTC. Residues: CASRRDPFLSSPGEQYF.

The chain combines TRBV18 with TRBJ1-1; TRBD1 matches 9 bases. There are 15 residues in the CDR3. Germline CDR1 is KGHSH and CDR2 is LQKENI. J was trimmed by 3 bases and V by 1 base; bases with no gene match: 3. CDR3 nucleotide sequence: TGTGCCAGCTCACCACGACAGGGGGTGGACACTGAAGCTTTCTTT. Its translation: CASSPRQGVDTEAFF.

Ten or more counts support this clonotype. The chain is built from TRBV20-1 and TRBJ2-5; no clear D. Trimming took off 3 bases at V and 1 base at J, with 6 bases between the two ends. Germline values: CDR1 DFQATT, CDR2 SNEGSKA (reference sequence). The CDR3 is made up of 12 amino acids. As DNA, the CDR3 is TGCAGTGCTAGTACAGCCCAAGAGACCCAGTACTTC. This codes for CSASTAQETQYF.

This clonotype has just a few counts. The chain has TRBV6-5 and TRBJ1-1; D remains ambiguous. Deletions cut 2 bases from V and 1 base from J, with 17 bases between. Germline V gene lookup returns CDR1 MNHEY and CDR2 SVGAGI. This CDR3 comprises 17 residues. The CDR3 DNA reads TGTGCCAGCAGTTACCGGCCGAGAAAAAGCGCGAACACTGAAGCTTTCTTT. This encodes CASSYRPRKSANTEAFF.

The rearrangement uses TRBV20-1 and TRBJ2-7, with 10 bases fitting TRBD2. Germline CDR1 is DFQATT and CDR2 is SNEGSKA (reference sequence). J was trimmed by 6 bases and V by 6 bases; bases with no gene match: 20. The CDR3 totals 17 residues. CDR3 amino acids: CSAIRSGRAASMSEQYF. The CDR3 nucleotides are TGCAGTGCCATAAGAAGCGGGAGGGCCGCTTCGATGTCCGAGCAGTACTTC.

The chain combines TRBV19 with TRBJ2-3, with 8 bases identical to TRBD1. After removal of 6 bases from V and 7 bases from J, the junction contained 12 bases not matched to a gene. This CDR3 is built from 15 residues. The germline V gene encodes CDR1 LNHDA and CDR2 SQIVND (reference sequence). The CDR3 nucleotides are TGTGCCAGTAGCACAATCGCAGGGGGCGAAAATACGCAGTATTTT. This sequence encodes CASSTIAGGENTQYF. The full variable domain, with the rest looked up from reference TRBV19 and TRBJ2-3, is DGGITQSPKYLFRKEGQNVTLSCEQNLNHDAMYWYRQDPGQGLRLIYYSQIVNDFQKGDIAEGYSVSREKKESFPLTVTSAQKNPTAFYLCASSTIAGGENTQYFGPGTRLTVL.

There are many counts of this clonotype. This chain links TRBV5-6 with TRBJ2-1, with 8 bases identical to TRBD1. Per germline, CDR1 SGHDT and CDR2 YYEEEE. V shed 3 bases and J 5 bases; nucleotides not matched to a gene: 10. This CDR3 has 16 residues. CDR3 sequence reads: CASSSYRTGRNNEQFF. The CDR3 bases are TGTGCCAGCAGCTCCTACCGGACAGGGCGGAACAATGAGCAGTTCTTC.